Each of the 27 T cell receptor beta chains below was sequenced from the same sample in a study of blood T cells in healthy people across ages. Through a sample-barcoded 5' primer and a J-beta primer mix, a second PCR was run for about 6 to 12 cycles. Using its own MiXCR run on the 5' RACE reads, TCRdb lists one record per CDR3 protein. Of about 570,000 distinct CDR3 sequences listed, 27% are singletons. Sequencing input: blood. Source of these receptors: a woman between 70 and 85 years old in good health.

The rearrangement joins TRBV20-1 to TRBJ2-1; the match to TRBD1 covers 9 bases. CDR1 is DFQATT, CDR2 SNEGSKA, per germline (reference sequence). Trimming at V came to 3 bases and at J to 1 base, leaving 7 bases not matched to a gene. This CDR3 is 16 amino acids long. CDR3 coding DNA: TGCAGTGCTAGGGAACAGGGGGCGGGATCCTACAATGAGCAGTTCTTC. Protein: CSAREQGAGSYNEQFF.

This clonotype was observed a few times. The rearrangement links TRBV20-1 to TRBJ1-2; 7 bases match TRBD1. CDR1 is DFQATT and CDR2 is SNEGSKA in the germline V gene (reference sequence). The ends lost 5 bases at V and 0 bases at J; junction bases unmatched: 3. CDR3 length: 13 residues. The CDR3 reads CSAGDRANYGYTF. The CDR3 DNA sequence: TGCAGTGCTGGGGACAGAGCTAACTATGGCTACACCTTC.

The chain links TRBV9 to TRBJ1-2, with TRBD1 identical over 7 bases. Unmatched junction bases numbered 10, after V lost 4 bases and J lost 4 bases. Per the germline V gene, CDR1 is SGDLS and CDR2 is YYNGEE. This CDR3 comprises 15 residues. CDR3 in DNA: TGTGCCAGCAGCCCTGGGACAGAACCCTCCTATGGCTACACCTTC. Residues: CASSPGTEPSYGYTF.

This clonotype came up a few times. One end of the junction is discordant with germline, which a read error may explain. The genes are TRBV7-7 and TRBJ2-5; 8 positions agree with TRBD1. CDR3 length equals 17 residues. From germline, CDR1 is SSHAT and CDR2 FNYEAQ (reference sequence). DNA of the CDR3: TGTGCTAGCAGCTTCGTGTGGACAGGGAGAACCCAAGAGACCCAGTACTTC. Encoded protein: CASSFVWTGRTQETQYF.

This clonotype was detected many times. V usage is TRBV5-1 and J usage is TRBJ1-2; 7 bases map to TRBD1. The germline CDR1 and CDR2 sequences are SGHRS and YFSETQ. The junction had 11 bases not matched to a gene; V was cut back by 4 bases and J by 8 bases. The CDR3 extends over 14 amino acids. CDR3 protein: CASSPTGHTRGYTF. The CDR3 DNA sequence: TGCGCCAGCAGCCCGACAGGGCATACCAGGGGCTACACCTTC.

The genes are TRBV7-2 and TRBJ1-2, with D unresolved. V was clipped by 0 bases and J by 4 bases, with 9 bases between them. The length of the CDR3 is 14 residues. CDR1 is SGHTA and CDR2 is FQGNSA in the germline V gene. CDR3 loop: CASSLAGSRYGYTF. DNA of the CDR3: TGTGCCAGCAGCTTAGCGGGATCCCGCTATGGCTACACCTTC.

This clonotype has only a few counts. The V gene is TRBV4-3, the J gene TRBJ1-4; D is uncertain. Germline CDR1 and CDR2: LGHNA and YSLEER. The CDR3 extends over 16 amino acids. V was pared by 2 bases and J by 0 bases, with 10 bases between. As DNA, the CDR3 is TGCGCCAGCAGCCAATCAGGCGCCGCAACTAATGAAAAACTGTTTTTT. This encodes CASSQSGAATNEKLFF.

This clonotype occurred a few times. The chain is built from TRBV20-1 and TRBJ2-5; either TRBD1 or TRBD2 may supply D (6 bases each). Germline V gene sequence: CDR1 DFQATT, CDR2 SNEGSKA (reference sequence). This CDR3 has 13 amino acids. The V end was cut by 5 bases, the J end by 2 bases, with 12 bases between. The CDR3 protein is CSAYRDSQETQYF. The CDR3 DNA reads as TGCAGTGCTTACAGGGACTCACAAGAGACCCAGTACTTC.

This chain uses TRBV6-2 or TRBV6-3 with TRBJ2-4; the D gene is possibly TRBD1 (5 bases). Trimming removed 6 bases from V and 0 bases from J, with 12 bases in between. Germline values: CDR1 MNHEY, CDR2 SVGEGT. The length of the CDR3 is 15 residues. This CDR3 is CASSYPQGAKNIQYF. DNA of the CDR3: TGTGCCAGCAGCTATCCCCAGGGAGCCAAAAACATTCAGTACTTC.

The chain uses TRBV5-1 and TRBJ1-6, with D possibly TRBD1 on 5 matching bases. CDR1 is SGHRS and CDR2 is YFSETQ in the germline V gene. The length of the CDR3 is 13 residues. The V and J ends lost 5 bases and 10 bases respectively, with 13 bases between them. CDR3 DNA: TGCGCCAGCAGTTTAGGGGTGGAGTCACCCCTCCACTTT. Protein product: CASSLGVESPLHF.

Only a few counts were recorded for this clonotype. This sequence joins TRBV10-3 and TRBJ1-1, with D hard to call. Trimming removed 4 bases at V and 8 bases at J, with 11 bases between. The CDR3 is 12 amino acids. CDR1 and CDR2 from the germline V gene are ENHRY and SYGVKD. The CDR3 nucleotides are TGTGCCATCAGTGTGGGAGGGCAGGAAGCTTTCTTT. Translation gives CAISVGGQEAFF.

Remarks on this clonotype: The junction differs from germline at one of its ends, possibly a read error. This sequence joins TRBV4-2 and TRBJ2-7, with D possibly matching TRBD2 (7 bases). CDR1 is LGHNA and CDR2 is YNFKEQ in the germline V gene. The CDR3 is 15 residues long. The CDR3, as DNA: TGCGCCAGCAGCCAAGATAGGGGGGGTTCCTACGAGCAGTACTTC. Translation: CASSQDRGGSYEQYF.

This clonotype was counted only a few times. The chain links TRBV7-3 to TRBJ2-6, with D possibly TRBD2 on 5 matching bases. Germline V CDR1 and CDR2: SGHTA, FQGTGA. V lost 5 bases, J lost 0 bases, and 14 bases lay in between. This CDR3 has 17 residues. The CDR3 region is CASSRNLAASGANVLTF. The CDR3 DNA is TGTGCCAGCAGCAGGAATCTAGCAGCCTCTGGGGCCAACGTCCTGACTTTC.

The chain is built from TRBV2 and TRBJ2-5; D tentatively reads TRBD1 or TRBD2 (5 bases each). The J call is doubtful: the DNA matches TRBJ2-7 better. Germline assignment: CDR1 SNHLY and CDR2 FYNNEI. The CDR3 loop spans 12 amino acids. CDR3 region: CASSTGRLEQYF. In DNA form, the CDR3 reads TGTGCCAGCAGTACGGGACGGCTCGAGCAGTACTTC.

This clonotype was recorded many times. The rearrangement joins TRBV12-3 or TRBV12-4 to TRBJ1-5; weak D call: TRBD1 (5 bases). This CDR3 is 11 amino acids long. V lost 3 bases and J 12 bases, leaving 9 bases between the germline ends. The CDR3 loop reads CASSLGDNQHF. As DNA, the CDR3 is TGTGCCAGCAGTTTGGGGGATAACCAGCATTTT.

This clonotype occurred a few times. In DNA, the CDR3 is TGCGCCAGCAGCTTGCCCTTGGGCTACAATGAGCAGTTCTTC. This gives the protein CASSLPLGYNEQFF. The chain joins TRBV5-1 to TRBJ2-1; unclear D gene. Germline loops: CDR1 SGHRS, CDR2 YFSETQ. There are 14 residues in the CDR3. Trimming stripped 1 base from V and 3 bases from J, with 8 bases between.

This chain connects TRBV18 to TRBJ2-1; tentative D call: TRBD1 (6 bases). Germline-derived CDR1 and CDR2 are KGHSH and LQKENI. The CDR3 covers 14 residues. Trimming pared 2 bases from V and 4 bases from J, leaving 9 bases between. Here the CDR3 DNA reads TGTGCCAGCTCACCATGGGGGCAATACAATGAGCAGTTCTTC. Its protein product is CASSPWGQYNEQFF. Supplemented by reference TRBV18 and TRBJ2-1, the full variable domain reads NAGVMQNPRHLVRRRGQEARLRCSPMKGHSHVYWYRQLPEEGLKFMVYLQKENIIDESGMPKERFSAEFPKEGPSILRIQQVVRGDSAAYFCASSPWGQYNEQFFGPGTRLTVL.

J is TRBJ2-7 and V is TRBV27; 11 nucleotides align to TRBD2. With V trimmed by 6 bases and J by 3 bases, 4 bases remained unmatched. This CDR3 is built from 14 residues. Per germline, CDR1 MNHEY and CDR2 SMNVEV (reference sequence). The CDR3 sequence is CASSRLAGSYEQYF. Written as DNA, the CDR3 is TGTGCCAGCAGCCGACTAGCGGGGAGCTACGAGCAGTACTTC.

The CDR3 is CASSSIDRNTYGYTF. DNA of the CDR3: TGTGCCAGCAGCTCAATTGACAGGAACACCTATGGCTACACCTTC. This chain links TRBV11-2 with TRBJ1-2; tentative D call: TRBD1 (6 bases). CDR1 is SGHAT, CDR2 FQNNGV, per germline. V was cut by 4 bases and J by 4 bases, with 16 bases left in between. The CDR3 loop spans 15 amino acids.

The chain recombines TRBV5-1 with TRBJ2-3; 7 nucleotides match TRBD2. This CDR3 spans 17 amino acids. Germline CDR1 is SGHRS and CDR2 is YFSETQ. J lost 0 bases, V lost 0 bases, and 7 bases had no gene match. The CDR3 DNA follows: TGCGCCAGCAGCTTGGAGGCTAGCGGACCTAGCACAGATACGCAGTATTTT. Amino acid sequence: CASSLEASGPSTDTQYF.

The gene calls are TRBV7-2 and TRBJ2-3; 7 positions match TRBD2. The germline V gene encodes CDR1 SGHTA and CDR2 FQGNSA. The CDR3 runs to 14 residues. After removal of 5 bases from V and 5 bases from J, the junction contained 7 bases not matched to a gene. The CDR3 DNA follows: TGTGCCAGCAGCCTCAAGTGGGGGGGAGATACGCAGTATTTT. Protein: CASSLKWGGDTQYF.

This clonotype has ten or more counts. This chain connects TRBV5-1 to TRBJ2-5; TRBD2 might be the D (6 bases). The CDR3 extends over 16 amino acids. In germline, CDR1 is SGHRS, CDR2 YFSETQ. Trimming removed 0 bases from V and 5 bases from J, with 17 bases in between. CDR3 in amino acids: CASSLVNSGGTETQYF. DNA of the CDR3: TGCGCCAGCAGCTTGGTTAACTCCGGGGGAACGGAGACCCAGTACTTC.

This clonotype was counted a few times. This chain links TRBV6-1 with TRBJ2-7; TRBD2 might be the D (7 bases). Germline V gene data show CDR1 as MNHNS and CDR2 as SASEGT. The CDR3 sequence is 14 residues long. Trimming stripped 0 bases from V and 4 bases from J, with 10 bases between. The CDR3 nucleotides read TGTGCCAGCAGTGAAGCGGGGGGGCGGTACGAGCAGTACTTC. Encoded protein: CASSEAGGRYEQYF.

V usage is TRBV10-3 and J usage is TRBJ2-1, with TRBD2 matching 16 bases. Germline assignment: CDR1 ENHRY and CDR2 SYGVKD. V shed 4 bases, J shed 1 base, and the junction held 10 bases outside the gene matches. The CDR3 sequence is 20 residues long. The CDR3 is CAISATGTSGGARSYNEQFF. The CDR3 DNA follows: TGTGCCATCAGTGCGACCGGGACTAGCGGGGGGGCACGGTCCTACAATGAGCAGTTCTTC.

The V call is TRBV20-1, the J call TRBJ2-4, with D perhaps being TRBD1 or TRBD2 (6 bases each). Per the germline V gene, CDR1 is DFQATT and CDR2 is SNEGSKA (reference sequence). This CDR3 contains 14 residues. This chain's CDR3 is CGLPSGQQGNIQYF. The CDR3 coding sequence is TGCGGCTTACCCAGCGGGCAACAGGGCAACATTCAGTACTTC.

There are many counts of this clonotype. The chain joins TRBV5-5 to TRBJ2-5, with D perhaps being TRBD1 or TRBD2 (5 bases each). Germline CDR1 reads SGHKS; CDR2 reads YYEKEE (reference sequence). The CDR3 is made up of 13 amino acids. The V end was cut by 4 bases, the J end by 5 bases, with 12 bases between. CDR3 DNA: TGTGCCAGCAGCGGGACGTTGGCCGAGACCCAGTACTTC. Translation: CASSGTLAETQYF.

The chain is built from TRBV6-2 or TRBV6-3 and TRBJ2-5; weak D call: TRBD2 (6 bases). Trimming took 0 bases from V and 5 from J, leaving 16 bases between them. The CDR3 extends over 16 amino acids. Germline values: CDR1 MNHEY, CDR2 SVGEGT. The CDR3 sequence: CASSYSIGGPTETQYF. CDR3 nucleotide sequence: TGTGCCAGCAGTTACTCGATCGGGGGACCTACGGAGACCCAGTACTTC.